This TCR beta chain was profiled in a study of blood T cell repertoires in COVID-19. Whole-study context: Sites in the United States, Italy and Spain provided acute and convalescent COVID-19 samples.

TCRdb's copy holds only in-frame clones and misses some; the assay was immunoSEQ multiplex PCR. The sample lists about 370,000 clones; around 89% were seen once. While infection was still active, Seattle patients were enrolled and then followed longitudinally. In germline, CDR1 is SGHTA, CDR2 FQGNSA. V gave up 5 bases and J gave up 4 bases; unmatched junction bases: 4. The CDR3 extends over 13 amino acids. Sequencing used peripheral blood. This sequence joins TRBV7-2 and TRBJ2-5; TRBD2 matches 7 bases. The TCR comes from a woman aged 25 to 39 with COVID-19, enrolled during active disease. The CDR3 here is CASSRTSAETQYF. In nucleotides, the CDR3 is TGTGCCAGCAGCCGTACTAGCGCAGAGACCCAGTACTTC.